This T cell receptor (beta chain) came from a study of radiation and T cells in renal cell carcinoma. Documented time point: baseline pretreatment blood. Treatment denoted: 15 Gy SBRT to primary tumor, nephrectomy 4 weeks later. The method was immunoSEQ multiplex PCR; TCRdb's version includes in-frame clones alone and lacks a portion of them. Of 150,000 or so clones listed, roughly 80% were seen once; the top ten hold approximately 22%. There are 12 residues in the CDR3. Germline-derived CDR1 and CDR2 are SNHLY and FYNNEI. J is TRBJ2-5 and V is TRBV2; 7 nucleotides align to TRBD2. The DNA end is a closer match to TRBJ2-7, so the J assignment may be wrong. The sequencing here drew on blood, taken from a patient whose treatment included radiotherapy and nephrectomy. This clonotype was sampled from a woman between 50 and 59 years old with renal cell carcinoma. Here the CDR3 DNA reads TGTGCCAGCACTAGCGGACCCTACGAGCAGTACTTC. This encodes CASTSGPYEQYF.